This passage covers 15 T cell receptor beta chains from one sample sequenced in a study of shared T cell receptors in the human thymus. Produced via immunoSEQ multiplex PCR; TCRdb's table is partial and in-frame only. The sample holds about 730,000 clones, 80% to 90% seen once. Separately, the same data were catalogued under a study of human thymus T cells.

Sample: thymocytes. The receptor source for this set is a girl under three years old with a congenital heart defect.

The CDR3 is CASSESTGAPPARGYTF. The CDR3 DNA sequence: TGTGCCAGCAGTGAGTCGACAGGGGCCCCACCAGCTCGGGGCTACACCTTC. The chain has TRBV6-1 and TRBJ1-2; 8 bases fit TRBD1. Unmatched junction bases numbered 17, after V lost 3 bases and J lost 8 bases. CDR1 is MNHNS, CDR2 SASEGT, per germline. The CDR3 covers 17 residues.

The rearrangement uses TRBV6-1 and TRBJ1-2; D unresolved. Looked up from germline, CDR1 is MNHNS and CDR2 is SASEGT. This CDR3 has 12 residues. Deletions cut 4 bases from V and 8 bases from J, with 11 bases between. As DNA, the CDR3 is TGTGCCAGCAGTGTGGAGGGAAGGGGCTACACCTTC. This codes for CASSVEGRGYTF.

This chain connects TRBV5-1 to TRBJ1-1; D is unclear. The CDR3 sequence is 13 residues long. V was trimmed by 4 bases and J by 6 bases, leaving 13 bases between them. Germline V gene sequence: CDR1 SGHRS, CDR2 YFSETQ. CDR3 nucleotides: TGCGCCAGCAGCCCCCTACGACGGGCTGAAGCTTTCTTT. Protein sequence: CASSPLRRAEAFF.

The chain has TRBV6-5 and TRBJ2-5, with a tentative D call TRBD2 (7 bases). The CDR3 consists of 15 residues. With 7 bases removed from V and 4 bases from J, the gap between germline ends came to 19 bases. CDR1 is MNHEY, CDR2 SVGAGI, per germline. The chain's CDR3 is CASTAWGGRGETQYF. CDR3 nucleotide sequence: TGTGCCAGCACCGCCTGGGGGGGGCGGGGAGAGACCCAGTACTTC.

J is TRBJ2-5 and V is TRBV11-2, with a tentative D call TRBD2 (5 bases). The germline CDR1 and CDR2 sequences are SGHAT and FQNNGV. The V end was cut by 5 bases, the J end by 5 bases, with 21 bases between. The CDR3 sequence is 16 residues long. CDR3 sequence reads: CASSTSGYTPGETQYF. DNA of the CDR3: TGTGCCAGCAGCACATCCGGCTACACGCCGGGGGAGACCCAGTACTTC.

This rearrangement joins TRBV2 to TRBJ2-7, with 9 bases fitting TRBD1. Germline V gene sequence: CDR1 SNHLY, CDR2 FYNNEI. The junction had 6 bases not matched to a gene; V was cut back by 8 bases and J by 4 bases. The CDR3 spans 13 residues. The CDR3 nucleotides read TGTGCCAGCGAACAGGGGGCATGGTACGAGCAGTACTTC. This translates into CASEQGAWYEQYF.

The gene calls are TRBV5-1 and TRBJ1-6; 7 nucleotides align to TRBD1. J lost 12 bases, V lost 7 bases, and 10 bases had no gene match. The CDR3 loop spans 13 amino acids. Germline values: CDR1 SGHRS, CDR2 YFSETQ. The CDR3 DNA reads TGCGCCAGCCGAAGGACAGGAGCCAGACCCCTCCACTTT. Translation: CASRRTGARPLHF.

CDR3 in DNA: TGTGCCAGCAGCTTTGAGCTGAACACTGAAGCTTTCTTT. This translates into CASSFELNTEAFF. The chain employs TRBV11-2 and TRBJ1-1; the D is unclear. The germline gives CDR1 SGHAT, CDR2 FQNNGV. The CDR3 contains 13 residues. V gave up 3 bases and J gave up 0 bases, with 5 bases separating them.

V is TRBV15 and J is TRBJ2-2; 9 positions agree with TRBD1. The V segment lost 5 bases and the J segment 7 bases; nucleotides outside the gene matches: 14. Germline CDR1 reads LNHNV; CDR2 reads YYDKDF (reference sequence). The CDR3 consists of 17 residues. Here the CDR3 reads CATSRLGTGGAIGELFF. DNA for the CDR3: TGTGCCACCAGCCGCCTGGGCACAGGGGGCGCAATCGGGGAGCTGTTTTTT.

About this clone itself: The sample holds other DNA sequences that translate to the same CDR3. The J gene is TRBJ1-6, the V gene TRBV5-1, with D tentatively TRBD1 (5 bases). From germline, CDR1 is SGHRS and CDR2 YFSETQ. The CDR3 extends over 16 amino acids. Between the trimmed V and J ends, which lost 5 bases and 8 bases, there was a span of 20 bases. CDR3 loop: CASRTGPSGGDSPLHF. Written as DNA, the CDR3 is TGCGCCAGCAGGACCGGTCCTAGTGGGGGGGATTCACCCCTCCACTTT.

V usage is TRBV27 and J usage is TRBJ2-2; D is perhaps TRBD2 (5 bases). This CDR3 has 16 amino acids. Trimming stripped 3 bases from V and 0 bases from J, with 11 bases between. CDR1 and CDR2 (germline): MNHEY, SMNVEV (reference sequence). The chain's CDR3 is CASSFAGRPNTGELFF. The CDR3, as DNA: TGTGCCAGCAGTTTTGCGGGCAGGCCGAACACCGGGGAGCTGTTTTTT.

This clone occurred once. The genes are TRBV5-1 and TRBJ1-1, with 7 bases matching TRBD1. Germline CDR1 SGHRS, CDR2 YFSETQ. The CDR3 contains 17 residues. Trimming took 0 bases from V and 5 from J; bases not matched to a gene: 13. DNA of the CDR3: TGCGCCAGCAGCTTGGCCCTACGACAGGGCCCGAAGACTGAAGCTTTCTTT. It yields the protein CASSLALRQGPKTEAFF.

This sequence joins TRBV11-2 and TRBJ1-2, with 7 bases lining up with TRBD1. This CDR3 spans 19 amino acids. Germline assignment: CDR1 SGHAT and CDR2 FQNNGV. J lost 4 bases, V lost 1 base, and 18 bases had no gene match. The CDR3 nucleotides read TGTGCCAGCAGCTTAGGGGCTCACAGGGGACTGATCTCGGCCTATGGCTACACCTTC. This sequence encodes CASSLGAHRGLISAYGYTF.

This chain joins TRBV9 and TRBJ1-1, with 8 bases aligning to TRBD1. The V segment lost 1 base and the J segment 6 bases; nucleotides outside the gene matches: 8. The CDR3 consists of 15 residues. Germline loops: CDR1 SGDLS, CDR2 YYNGEE. The CDR3 reads CASSVSGQGKSEAFF. CDR3 nucleotides: TGTGCCAGCAGCGTAAGTGGACAGGGTAAGTCTGAAGCTTTCTTT.

The V gene is TRBV7-9, the J gene TRBJ1-1, with D uncertain. This CDR3 comprises 13 residues. Trimming cost V 7 bases and J 7 bases, with 16 bases left between them. CDR1 is SEHNR, CDR2 FQNEAQ, per germline (reference sequence). The DNA for the CDR3 is TGTGCCAGCACCATAAAGGCGGAGAATGAAGCTTTCTTT. This codes for CASTIKAENEAFF. The full variable domain, its missing parts supplied by reference TRBV7-9 and TRBJ1-1, is DTGVSQNPRHKITKRGQNVTFRCDPISEHNRLYWYRQTLGQGPEFLTYFQNEAQLEKSRLLSDRFSAERPKGSFSTLEIQRTEQGDSAMYLCASTIKAENEAFFGQGTRLTVV.